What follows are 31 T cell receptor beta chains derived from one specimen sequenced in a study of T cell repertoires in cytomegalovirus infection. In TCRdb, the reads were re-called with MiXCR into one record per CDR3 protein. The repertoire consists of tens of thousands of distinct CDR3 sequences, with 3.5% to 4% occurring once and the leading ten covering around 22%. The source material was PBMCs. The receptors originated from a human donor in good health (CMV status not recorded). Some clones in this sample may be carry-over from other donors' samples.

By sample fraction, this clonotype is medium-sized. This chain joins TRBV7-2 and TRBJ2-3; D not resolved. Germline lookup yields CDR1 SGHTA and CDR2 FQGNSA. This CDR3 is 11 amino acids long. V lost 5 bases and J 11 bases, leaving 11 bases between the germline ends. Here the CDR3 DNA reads TGTGCCAGCAGCCCCTATCTACAGCAGTATTTT. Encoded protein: CASSPYLQQYF.

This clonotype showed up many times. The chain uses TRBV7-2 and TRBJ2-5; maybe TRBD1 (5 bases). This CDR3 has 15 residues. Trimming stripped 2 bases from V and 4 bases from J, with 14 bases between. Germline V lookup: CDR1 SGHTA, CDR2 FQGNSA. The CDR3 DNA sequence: TGTGCCAGCAGCTTAAATGTTGACAGAAGAGAGACCCAGTACTTC. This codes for CASSLNVDRRETQYF.

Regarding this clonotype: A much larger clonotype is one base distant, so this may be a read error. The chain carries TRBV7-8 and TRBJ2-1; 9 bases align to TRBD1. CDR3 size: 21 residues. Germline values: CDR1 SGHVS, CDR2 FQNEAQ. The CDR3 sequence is CASKIGVEGQGGRRSYIEQFF. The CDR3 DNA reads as TGTGCCAGCAAGATAGGGGTTGAGGGACAGGGTGGAAGGAGGTCCTACATTGAGCAGTTCTTC. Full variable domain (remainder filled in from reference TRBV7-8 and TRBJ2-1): GAGVSQSPRYKVAKRGQDVALRCDPISGHVSLFWYQQALGQGPEFLTYFQNEAQLDKSGLPSDRFFAERPEGSVSTLKIQRTQQEDSAVYLCASKIGVEGQGGRRSYIEQFFGPGTRLTVL.

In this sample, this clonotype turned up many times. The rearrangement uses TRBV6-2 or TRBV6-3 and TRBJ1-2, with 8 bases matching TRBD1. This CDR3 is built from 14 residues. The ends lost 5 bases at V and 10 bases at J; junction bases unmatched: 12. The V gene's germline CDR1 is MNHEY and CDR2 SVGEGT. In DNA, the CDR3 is TGTGCCAGCAGTCTCCGGACAGGGAGGAGTCTCTACACCTTC. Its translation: CASSLRTGRSLYTF.

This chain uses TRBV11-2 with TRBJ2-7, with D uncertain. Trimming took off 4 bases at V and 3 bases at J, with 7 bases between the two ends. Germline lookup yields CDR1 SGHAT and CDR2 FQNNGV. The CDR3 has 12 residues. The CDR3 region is CASSSRIYEQYF. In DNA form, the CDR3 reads TGTGCCAGCAGCTCCCGAATCTACGAGCAGTACTTC.

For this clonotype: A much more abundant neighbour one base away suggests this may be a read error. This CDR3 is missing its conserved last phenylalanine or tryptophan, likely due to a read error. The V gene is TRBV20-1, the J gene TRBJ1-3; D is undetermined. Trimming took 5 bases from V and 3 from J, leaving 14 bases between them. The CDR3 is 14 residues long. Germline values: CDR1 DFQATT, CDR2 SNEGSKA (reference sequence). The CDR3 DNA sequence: TGCAGTGCTCTCCGGACGCCAGGTGGAAACACCATATATTTG. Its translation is CSALRTPGGNTIYL.

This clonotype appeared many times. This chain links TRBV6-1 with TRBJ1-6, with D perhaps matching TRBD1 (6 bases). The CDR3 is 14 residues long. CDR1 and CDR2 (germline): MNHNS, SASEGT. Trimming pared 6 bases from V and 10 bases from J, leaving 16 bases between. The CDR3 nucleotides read TGTGCCAGCAGATACGAAACAGGGCTCTCACCCCTCCACTTT. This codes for CASRYETGLSPLHF.

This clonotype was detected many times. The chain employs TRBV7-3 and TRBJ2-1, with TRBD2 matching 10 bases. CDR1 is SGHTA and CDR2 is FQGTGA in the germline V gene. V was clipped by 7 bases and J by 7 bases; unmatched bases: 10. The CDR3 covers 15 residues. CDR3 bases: TGTGCCAGCAACCAAGCGGGGGGGCCGGTGAATGAGCAGTTCTTC. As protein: CASNQAGGPVNEQFF.

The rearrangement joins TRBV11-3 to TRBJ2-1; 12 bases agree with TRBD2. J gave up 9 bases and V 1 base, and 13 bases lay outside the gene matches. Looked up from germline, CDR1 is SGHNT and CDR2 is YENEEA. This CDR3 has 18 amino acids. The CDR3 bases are TGTGCCAGCAGCTTAGTCCCCGGACTAGCGGGACGTCTTGGTGAGCAGTTCTTC. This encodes CASSLVPGLAGRLGEQFF.

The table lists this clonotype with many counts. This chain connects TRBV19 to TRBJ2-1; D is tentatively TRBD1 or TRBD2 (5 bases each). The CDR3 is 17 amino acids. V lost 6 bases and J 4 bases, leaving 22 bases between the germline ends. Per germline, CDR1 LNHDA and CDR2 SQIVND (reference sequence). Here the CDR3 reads CASSHPEGTGEYNEQFF. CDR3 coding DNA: TGTGCCAGTAGCCACCCAGAGGGTACAGGAGAGTACAATGAGCAGTTCTTC.

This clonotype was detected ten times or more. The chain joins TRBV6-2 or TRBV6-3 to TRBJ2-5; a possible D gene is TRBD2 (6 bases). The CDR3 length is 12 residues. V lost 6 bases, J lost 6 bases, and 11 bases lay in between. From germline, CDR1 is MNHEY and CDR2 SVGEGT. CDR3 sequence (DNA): TGTGCCAGCAGCGACGGGGGACAGACCCAGTACTTC. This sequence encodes CASSDGGQTQYF.

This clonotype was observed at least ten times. The CDR3 coding sequence is TGTGCCAGCAGAGACGGTGGCGAGACCCAGTACTTC. Translating it yields CASRDGGETQYF. The rearrangement uses TRBV7-2 and TRBJ2-5; unclear D gene. The ends were cut back, 6 bases at V and 5 bases at J, with 10 bases in the middle. CDR1 and CDR2 from the germline V gene are SGHTA and FQGNSA. The CDR3 spans 12 residues.

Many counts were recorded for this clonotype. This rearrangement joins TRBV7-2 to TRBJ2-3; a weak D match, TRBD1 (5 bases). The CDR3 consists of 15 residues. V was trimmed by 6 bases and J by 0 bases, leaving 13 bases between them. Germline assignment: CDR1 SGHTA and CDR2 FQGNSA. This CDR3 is CASRRRQGSTDTQYF. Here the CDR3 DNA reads TGTGCCAGCAGAAGGCGGCAGGGAAGCACAGATACGCAGTATTTT. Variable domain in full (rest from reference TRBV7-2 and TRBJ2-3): GAGVSQSPSNKVTEKGKDVELRCDPISGHTALYWYRQSLGQGLEFLIYFQGNSAPDKSGLPSDRFSAERTGGSVSTLTIQRTQQEDSAVYLCASRRRQGSTDTQYFGPGTRLTVL.

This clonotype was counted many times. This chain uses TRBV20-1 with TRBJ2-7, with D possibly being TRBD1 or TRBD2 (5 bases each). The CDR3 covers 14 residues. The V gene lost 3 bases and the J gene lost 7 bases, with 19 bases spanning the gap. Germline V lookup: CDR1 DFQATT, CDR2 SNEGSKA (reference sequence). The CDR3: CSARGRANWGEQYF. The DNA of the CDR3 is TGCAGTGCTAGGGGTAGGGCAAATTGGGGGGAGCAGTACTTC.

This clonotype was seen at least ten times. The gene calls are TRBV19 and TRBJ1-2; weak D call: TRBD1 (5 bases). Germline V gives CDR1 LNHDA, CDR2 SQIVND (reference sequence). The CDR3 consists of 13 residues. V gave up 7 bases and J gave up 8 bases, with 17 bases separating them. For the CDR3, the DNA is TGTGCCAGTAAGACAGCGAAGCCATTCGGCTACACCTTC. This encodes CASKTAKPFGYTF.

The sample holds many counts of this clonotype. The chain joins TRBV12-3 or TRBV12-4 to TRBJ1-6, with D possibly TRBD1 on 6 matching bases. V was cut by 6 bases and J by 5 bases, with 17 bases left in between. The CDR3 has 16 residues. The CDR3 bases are TGTGCCAGCAGCCGAGACAGGCCCGGGGATAATTCACCCCTCCACTTT. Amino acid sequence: CASSRDRPGDNSPLHF.

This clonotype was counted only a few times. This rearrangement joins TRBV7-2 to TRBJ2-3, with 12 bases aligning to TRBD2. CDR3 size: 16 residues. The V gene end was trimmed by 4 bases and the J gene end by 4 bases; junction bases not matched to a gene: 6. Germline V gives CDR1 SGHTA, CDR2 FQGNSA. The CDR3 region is CASSSLAGGPPDTQYF. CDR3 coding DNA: TGTGCCAGCAGCTCCCTAGCGGGGGGGCCCCCAGATACGCAGTATTTT.

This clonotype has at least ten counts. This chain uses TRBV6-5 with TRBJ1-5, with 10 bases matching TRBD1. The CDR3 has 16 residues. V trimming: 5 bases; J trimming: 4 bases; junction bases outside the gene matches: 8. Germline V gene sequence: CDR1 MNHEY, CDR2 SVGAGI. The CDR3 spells CASSEYTGQGNQPQHF. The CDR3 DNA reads TGTGCCAGCAGTGAGTACACGGGACAGGGGAATCAGCCCCAGCATTTT.

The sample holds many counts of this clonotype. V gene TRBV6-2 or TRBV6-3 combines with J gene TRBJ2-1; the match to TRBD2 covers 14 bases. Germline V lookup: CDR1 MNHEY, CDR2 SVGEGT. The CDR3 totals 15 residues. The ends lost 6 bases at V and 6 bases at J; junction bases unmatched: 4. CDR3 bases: TGTGCCAGCAGCCACGGGACTAGCGGGAGCAATGAGCAGTTCTTC. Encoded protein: CASSHGTSGSNEQFF.

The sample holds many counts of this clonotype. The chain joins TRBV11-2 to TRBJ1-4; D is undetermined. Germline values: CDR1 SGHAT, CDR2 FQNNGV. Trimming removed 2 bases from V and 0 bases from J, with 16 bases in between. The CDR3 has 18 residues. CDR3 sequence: CASSLLERELATNEKLFF. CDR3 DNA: TGTGCCAGCAGCTTACTGGAACGCGAACTTGCAACTAATGAAAAACTGTTTTTT. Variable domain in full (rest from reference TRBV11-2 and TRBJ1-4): EAGVAQSPRYKIIEKRQSVAFWCNPISGHATLYWYQQILGQGPKLLIQFQNNGVVDDSQLPKDRFSAERLKGVDSTLKIQPAKLEDSAVYLCASSLLERELATNEKLFFGSGTQLSVL.

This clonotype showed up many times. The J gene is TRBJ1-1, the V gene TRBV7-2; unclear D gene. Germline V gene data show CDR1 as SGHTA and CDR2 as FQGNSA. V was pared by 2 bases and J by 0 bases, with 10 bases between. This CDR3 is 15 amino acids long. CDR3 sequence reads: CASSLLRQMNTEAFF. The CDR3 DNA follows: TGTGCCAGCAGCTTACTACGGCAAATGAACACTGAAGCTTTCTTT.

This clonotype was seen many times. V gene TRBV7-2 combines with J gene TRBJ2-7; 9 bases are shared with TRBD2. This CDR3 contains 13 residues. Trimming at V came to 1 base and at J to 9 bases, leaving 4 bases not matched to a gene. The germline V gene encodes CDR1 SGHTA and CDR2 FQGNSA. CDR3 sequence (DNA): TGTGCCAGCAGCTTAGTGGCTAGCGGGGCGCAGTACTTC. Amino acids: CASSLVASGAQYF.

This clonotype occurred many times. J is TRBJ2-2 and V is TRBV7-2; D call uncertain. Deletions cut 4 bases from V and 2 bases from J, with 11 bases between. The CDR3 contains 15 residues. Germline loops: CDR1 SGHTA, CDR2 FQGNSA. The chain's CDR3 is CASSSRTLNTGELFF. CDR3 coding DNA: TGTGCCAGCAGCTCTAGGACCCTAAACACCGGGGAGCTGTTTTTT. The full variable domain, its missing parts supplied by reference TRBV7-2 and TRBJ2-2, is GAGVSQSPSNKVTEKGKDVELRCDPISGHTALYWYRQSLGQGLEFLIYFQGNSAPDKSGLPSDRFSAERTGGSVSTLTIQRTQQEDSAVYLCASSSRTLNTGELFFGEGSRLTVL.

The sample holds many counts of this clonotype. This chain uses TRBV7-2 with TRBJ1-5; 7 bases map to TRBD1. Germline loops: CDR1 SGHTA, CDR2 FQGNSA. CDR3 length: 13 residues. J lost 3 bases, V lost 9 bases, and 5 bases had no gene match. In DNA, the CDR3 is TGTGCCAGTGGGACAGATCACAATCAGCCCCAGCATTTT. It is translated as CASGTDHNQPQHF.

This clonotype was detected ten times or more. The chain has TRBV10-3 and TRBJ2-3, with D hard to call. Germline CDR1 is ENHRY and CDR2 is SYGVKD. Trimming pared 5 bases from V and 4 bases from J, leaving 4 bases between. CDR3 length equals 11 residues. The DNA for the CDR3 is TGTGCCATCAGTAACTCAGATACGCAGTATTTT. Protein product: CAISNSDTQYF.

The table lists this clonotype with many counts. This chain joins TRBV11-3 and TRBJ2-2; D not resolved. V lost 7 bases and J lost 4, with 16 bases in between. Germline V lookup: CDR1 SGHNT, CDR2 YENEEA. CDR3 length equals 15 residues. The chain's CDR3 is CASTSSGLATGELFF. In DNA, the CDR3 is TGTGCCAGCACATCTAGTGGGTTAGCCACCGGGGAGCTGTTTTTT.

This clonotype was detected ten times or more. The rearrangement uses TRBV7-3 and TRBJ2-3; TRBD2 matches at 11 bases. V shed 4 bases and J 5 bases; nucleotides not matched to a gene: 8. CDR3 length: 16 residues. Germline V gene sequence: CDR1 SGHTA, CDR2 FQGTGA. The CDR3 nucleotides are TGTGCCAGCAGCTCCCGGACTAGCGGGCCCAAAGATACGCAGTATTTT. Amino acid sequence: CASSSRTSGPKDTQYF.

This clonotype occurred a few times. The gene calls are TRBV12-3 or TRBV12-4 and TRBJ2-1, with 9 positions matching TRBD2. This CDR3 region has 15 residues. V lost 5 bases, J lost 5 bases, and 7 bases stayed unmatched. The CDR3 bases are TGTGCCAGCAGTCCGCGGGGGGGCCTGAACAATGAGCAGTTCTTC. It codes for CASSPRGGLNNEQFF.

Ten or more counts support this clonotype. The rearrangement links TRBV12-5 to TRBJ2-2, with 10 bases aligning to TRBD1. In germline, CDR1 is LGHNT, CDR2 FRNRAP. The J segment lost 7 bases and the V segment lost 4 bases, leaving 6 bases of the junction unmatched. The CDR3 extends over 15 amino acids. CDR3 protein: CASGWLTGGIGELFF. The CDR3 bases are TGTGCTAGTGGTTGGCTGACAGGGGGCATCGGGGAGCTGTTTTTT.

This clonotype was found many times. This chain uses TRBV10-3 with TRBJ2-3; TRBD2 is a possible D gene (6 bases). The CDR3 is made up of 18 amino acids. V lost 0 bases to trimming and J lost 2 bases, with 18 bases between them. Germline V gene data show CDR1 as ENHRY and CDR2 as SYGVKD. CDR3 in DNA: TGTGCCATCAGTGAGTCTAGGACTACAGCGGTACTCACAGATACGCAGTATTTT. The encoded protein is CAISESRTTAVLTDTQYF.

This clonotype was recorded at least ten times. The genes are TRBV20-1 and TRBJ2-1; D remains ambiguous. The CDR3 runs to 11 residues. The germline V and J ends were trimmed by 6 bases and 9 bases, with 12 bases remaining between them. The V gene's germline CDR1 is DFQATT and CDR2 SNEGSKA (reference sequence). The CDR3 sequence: CSAQRKIEQFF. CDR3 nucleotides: TGCAGTGCCCAGAGAAAGATTGAGCAGTTCTTC.